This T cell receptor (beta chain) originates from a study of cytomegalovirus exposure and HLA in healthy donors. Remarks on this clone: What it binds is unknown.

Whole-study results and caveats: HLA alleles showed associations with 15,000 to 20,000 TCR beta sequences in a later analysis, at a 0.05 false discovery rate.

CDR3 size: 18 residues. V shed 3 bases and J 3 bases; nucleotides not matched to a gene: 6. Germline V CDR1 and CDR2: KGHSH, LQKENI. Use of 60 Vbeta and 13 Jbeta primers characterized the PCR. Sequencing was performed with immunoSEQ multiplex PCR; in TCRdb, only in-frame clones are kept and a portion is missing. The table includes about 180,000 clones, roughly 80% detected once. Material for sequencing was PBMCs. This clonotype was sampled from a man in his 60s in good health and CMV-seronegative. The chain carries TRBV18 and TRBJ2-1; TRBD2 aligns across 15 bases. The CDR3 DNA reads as TGTGCCAGCTCACCGGGACTAGCGGGGGGCCTCTTCTACAATGAGCAGTTCTTC. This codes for CASSPGLAGGLFYNEQFF.